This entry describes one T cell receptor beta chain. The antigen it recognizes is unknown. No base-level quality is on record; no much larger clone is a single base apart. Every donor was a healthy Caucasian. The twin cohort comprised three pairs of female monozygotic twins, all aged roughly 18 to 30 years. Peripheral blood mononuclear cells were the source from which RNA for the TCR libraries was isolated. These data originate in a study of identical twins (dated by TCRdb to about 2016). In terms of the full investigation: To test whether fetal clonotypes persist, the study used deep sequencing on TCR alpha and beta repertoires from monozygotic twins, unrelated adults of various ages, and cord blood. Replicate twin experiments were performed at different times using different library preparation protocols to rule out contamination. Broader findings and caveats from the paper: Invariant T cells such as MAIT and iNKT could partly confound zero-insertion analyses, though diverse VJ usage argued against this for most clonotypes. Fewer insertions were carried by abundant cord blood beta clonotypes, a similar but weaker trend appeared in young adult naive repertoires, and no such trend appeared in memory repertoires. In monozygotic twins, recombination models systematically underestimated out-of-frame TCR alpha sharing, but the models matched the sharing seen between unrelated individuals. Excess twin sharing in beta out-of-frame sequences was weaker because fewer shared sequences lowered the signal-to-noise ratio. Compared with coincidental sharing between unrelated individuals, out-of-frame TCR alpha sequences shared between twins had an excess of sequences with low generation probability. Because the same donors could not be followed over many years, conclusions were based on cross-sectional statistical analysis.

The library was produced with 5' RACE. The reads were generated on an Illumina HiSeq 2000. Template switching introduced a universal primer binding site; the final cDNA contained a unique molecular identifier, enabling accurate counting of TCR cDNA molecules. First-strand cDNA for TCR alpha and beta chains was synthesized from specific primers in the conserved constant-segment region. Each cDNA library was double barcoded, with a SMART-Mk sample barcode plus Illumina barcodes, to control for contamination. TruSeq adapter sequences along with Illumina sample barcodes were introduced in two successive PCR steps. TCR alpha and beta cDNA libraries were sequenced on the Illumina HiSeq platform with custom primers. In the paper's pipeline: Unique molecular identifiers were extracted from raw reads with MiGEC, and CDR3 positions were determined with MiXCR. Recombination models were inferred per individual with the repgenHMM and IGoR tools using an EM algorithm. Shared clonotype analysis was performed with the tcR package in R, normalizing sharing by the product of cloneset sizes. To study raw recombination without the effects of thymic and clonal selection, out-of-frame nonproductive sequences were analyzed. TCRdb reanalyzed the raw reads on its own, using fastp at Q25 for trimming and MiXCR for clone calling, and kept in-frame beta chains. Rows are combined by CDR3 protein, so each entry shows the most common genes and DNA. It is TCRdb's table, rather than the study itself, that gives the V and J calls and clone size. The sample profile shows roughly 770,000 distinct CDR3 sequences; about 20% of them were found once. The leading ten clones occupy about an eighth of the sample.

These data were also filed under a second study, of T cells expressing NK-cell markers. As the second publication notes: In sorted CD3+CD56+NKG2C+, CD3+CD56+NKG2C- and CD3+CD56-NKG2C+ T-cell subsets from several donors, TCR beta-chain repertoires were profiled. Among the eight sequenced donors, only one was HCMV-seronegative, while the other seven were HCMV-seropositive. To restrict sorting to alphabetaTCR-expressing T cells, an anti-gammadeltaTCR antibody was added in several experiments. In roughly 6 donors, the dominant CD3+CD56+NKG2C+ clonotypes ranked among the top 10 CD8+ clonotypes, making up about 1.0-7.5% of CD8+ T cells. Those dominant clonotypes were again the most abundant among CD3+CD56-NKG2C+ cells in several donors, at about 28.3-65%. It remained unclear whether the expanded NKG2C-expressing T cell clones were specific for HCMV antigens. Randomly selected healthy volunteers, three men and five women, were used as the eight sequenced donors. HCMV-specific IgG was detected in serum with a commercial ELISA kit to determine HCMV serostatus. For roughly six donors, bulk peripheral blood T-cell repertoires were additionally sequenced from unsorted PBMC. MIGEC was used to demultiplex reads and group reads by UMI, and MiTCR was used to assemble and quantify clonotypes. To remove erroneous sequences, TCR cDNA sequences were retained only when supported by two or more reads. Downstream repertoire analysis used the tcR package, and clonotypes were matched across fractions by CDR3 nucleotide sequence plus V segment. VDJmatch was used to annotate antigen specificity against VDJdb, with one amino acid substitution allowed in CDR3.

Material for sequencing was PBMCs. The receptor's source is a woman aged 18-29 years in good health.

The base sequence is TGTGCCAGCACAGGGCATTGGCCCGGGGAGCTGTTTTTT. It is translated as CASTGHWPGELFF. The receptor chain draws on TRBV6-1 and TRBJ2-2; TRBD1 is possibly the D segment (5 matching bases). Trimming takes 7 bases from V and 6 bases from J, and the germline ends sit 12 bases apart. CDR3 length: 13 amino acids, cysteine to phenylalanine. Only the CDR3 DNA stays, 39 bases, in frame from base 1. For CDR1 and CDR2, the germline V gene lists MNHNS and SASEGT.